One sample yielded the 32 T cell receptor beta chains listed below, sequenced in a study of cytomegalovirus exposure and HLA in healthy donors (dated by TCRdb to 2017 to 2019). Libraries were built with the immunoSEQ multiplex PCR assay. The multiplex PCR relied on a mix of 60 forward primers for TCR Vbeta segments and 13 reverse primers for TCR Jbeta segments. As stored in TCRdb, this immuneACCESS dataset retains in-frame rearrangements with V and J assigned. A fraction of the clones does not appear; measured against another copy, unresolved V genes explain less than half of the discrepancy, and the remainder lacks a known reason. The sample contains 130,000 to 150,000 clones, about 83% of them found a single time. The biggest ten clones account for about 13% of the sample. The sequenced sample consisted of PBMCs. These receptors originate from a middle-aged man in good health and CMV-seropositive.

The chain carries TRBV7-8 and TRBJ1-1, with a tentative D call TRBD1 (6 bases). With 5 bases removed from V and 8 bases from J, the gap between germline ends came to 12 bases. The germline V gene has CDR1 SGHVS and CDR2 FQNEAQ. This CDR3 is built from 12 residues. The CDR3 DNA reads TGTGCCAGCAGCGCCCAGGGGCTCGAAGCTTTCTTT. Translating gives CASSAQGLEAFF.

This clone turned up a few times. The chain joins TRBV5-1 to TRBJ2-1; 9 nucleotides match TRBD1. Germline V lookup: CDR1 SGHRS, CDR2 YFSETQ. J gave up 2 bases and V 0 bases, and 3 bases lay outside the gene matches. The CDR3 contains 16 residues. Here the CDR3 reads CASSLVGQGTYNEQFF. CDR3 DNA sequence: TGCGCCAGCAGCTTGGTGGGACAGGGAACCTACAATGAGCAGTTCTTC.

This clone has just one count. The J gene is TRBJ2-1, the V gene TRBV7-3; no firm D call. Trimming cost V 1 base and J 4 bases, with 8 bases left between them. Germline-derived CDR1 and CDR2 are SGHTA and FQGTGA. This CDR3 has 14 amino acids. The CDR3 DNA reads TGTGCCAGCAGCTTAAACCCCGGTTACAATGAGCAGTTCTTC. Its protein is CASSLNPGYNEQFF.

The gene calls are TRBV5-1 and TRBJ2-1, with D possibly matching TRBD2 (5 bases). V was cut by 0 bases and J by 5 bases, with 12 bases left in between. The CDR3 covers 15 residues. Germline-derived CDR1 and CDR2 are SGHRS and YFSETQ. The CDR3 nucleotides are TGCGCCAGCAGCTTGGCTCACACTAGAAACAATGAGCAGTTCTTC. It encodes CASSLAHTRNNEQFF. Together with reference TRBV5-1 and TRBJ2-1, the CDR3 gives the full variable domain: KAGVTQTPRYLIKTRGQQVTLSCSPISGHRSVSWYQQTPGQGLQFLFEYFSETQRNKGNFPGRFSGRQFSNSRSEMNVSTLELGDSALYLCASSLAHTRNNEQFFGPGTRLTVL.

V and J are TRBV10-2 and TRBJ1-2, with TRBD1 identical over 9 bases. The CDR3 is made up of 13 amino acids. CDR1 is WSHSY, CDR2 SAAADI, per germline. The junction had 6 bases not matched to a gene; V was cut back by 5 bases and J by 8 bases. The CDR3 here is CASSFRDREGYTF. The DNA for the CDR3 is TGCGCCAGCAGTTTCCGGGACAGGGAGGGCTACACCTTC.

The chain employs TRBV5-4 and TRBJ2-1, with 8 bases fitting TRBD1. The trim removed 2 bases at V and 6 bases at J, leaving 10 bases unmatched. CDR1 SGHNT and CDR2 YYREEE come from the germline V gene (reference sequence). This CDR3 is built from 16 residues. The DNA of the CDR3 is TGTGCCAGCAGCTTACAGACCCGTACAGGGGGCAATGAGCAGTTCTTC. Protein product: CASSLQTRTGGNEQFF.

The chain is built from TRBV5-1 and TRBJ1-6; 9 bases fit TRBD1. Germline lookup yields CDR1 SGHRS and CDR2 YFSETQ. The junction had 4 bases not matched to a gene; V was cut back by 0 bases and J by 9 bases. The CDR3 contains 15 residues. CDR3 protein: CASSLEGTGSSPLHF. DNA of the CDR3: TGCGCCAGCAGCTTGGAGGGGACAGGGAGTTCACCCCTCCACTTT.

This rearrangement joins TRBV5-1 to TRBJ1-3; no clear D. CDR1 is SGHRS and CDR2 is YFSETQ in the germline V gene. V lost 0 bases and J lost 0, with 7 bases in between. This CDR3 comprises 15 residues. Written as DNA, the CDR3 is TGCGCCAGCAGCTTGGCCGGAGGCTCTGGAAACACCATATATTTT. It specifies CASSLAGGSGNTIYF.

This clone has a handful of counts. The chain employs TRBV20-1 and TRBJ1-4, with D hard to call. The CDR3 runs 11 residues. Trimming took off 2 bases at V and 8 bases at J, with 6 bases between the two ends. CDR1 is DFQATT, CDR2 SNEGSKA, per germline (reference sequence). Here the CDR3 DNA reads TGCAGTGCTAGAAAGCGGGAAAAACTGTTTTTT. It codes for CSARKREKLFF.

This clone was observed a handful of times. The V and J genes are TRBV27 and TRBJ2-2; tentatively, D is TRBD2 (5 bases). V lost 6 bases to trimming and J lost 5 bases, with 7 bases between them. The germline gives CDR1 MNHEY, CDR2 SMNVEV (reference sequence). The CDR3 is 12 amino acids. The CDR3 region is CASSRLTGELFF. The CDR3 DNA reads TGTGCCAGCAGCCGACTAACCGGGGAGCTGTTTTTT.

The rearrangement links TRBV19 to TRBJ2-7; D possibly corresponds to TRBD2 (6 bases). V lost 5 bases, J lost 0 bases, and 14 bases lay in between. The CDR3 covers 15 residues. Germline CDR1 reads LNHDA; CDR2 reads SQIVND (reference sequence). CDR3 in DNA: TGTGCCAGTAGTCCAGGCGGGGCCGGCTCCTACGAGCAGTACTTC. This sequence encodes CASSPGGAGSYEQYF.

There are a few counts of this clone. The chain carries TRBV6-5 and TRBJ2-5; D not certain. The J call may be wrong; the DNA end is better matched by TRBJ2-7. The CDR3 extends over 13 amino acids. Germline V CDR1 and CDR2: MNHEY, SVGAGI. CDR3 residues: CASSYSGDYEQYF. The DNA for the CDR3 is TGTGCCAGCAGTTACAGTGGGGACTACGAGCAGTACTTC.

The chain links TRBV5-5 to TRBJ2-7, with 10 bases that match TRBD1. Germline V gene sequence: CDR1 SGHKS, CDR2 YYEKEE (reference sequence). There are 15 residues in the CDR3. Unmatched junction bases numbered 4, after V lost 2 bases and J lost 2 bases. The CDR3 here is CASSLGDRGAYEQYF. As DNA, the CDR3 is TGTGCCAGCAGCTTAGGGGACAGGGGTGCCTACGAGCAGTACTTC.

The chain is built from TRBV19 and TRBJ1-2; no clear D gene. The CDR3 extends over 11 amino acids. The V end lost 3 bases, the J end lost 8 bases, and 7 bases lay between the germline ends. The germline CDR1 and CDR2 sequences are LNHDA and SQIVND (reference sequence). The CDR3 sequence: CASSISGGYTF. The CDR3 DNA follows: TGTGCCAGTAGTATCTCCGGGGGCTACACCTTC.

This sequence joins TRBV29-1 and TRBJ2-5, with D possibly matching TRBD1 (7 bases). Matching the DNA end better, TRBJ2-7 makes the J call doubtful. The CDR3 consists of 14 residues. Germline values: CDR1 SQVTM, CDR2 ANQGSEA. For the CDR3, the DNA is TGCAGCGTTCAGGGGGGCAGGAGCTCCTACGAGCAGTACTTC. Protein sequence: CSVQGGRSSYEQYF.

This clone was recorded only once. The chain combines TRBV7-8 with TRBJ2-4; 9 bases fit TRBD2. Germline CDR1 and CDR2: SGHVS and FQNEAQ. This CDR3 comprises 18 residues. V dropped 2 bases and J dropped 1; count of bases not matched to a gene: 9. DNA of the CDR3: TGTGCCAGCAGCTTAAGGGCGGGAGGGCCTTTGGCCAAAAACATTCAGTACTTC. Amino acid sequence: CASSLRAGGPLAKNIQYF.

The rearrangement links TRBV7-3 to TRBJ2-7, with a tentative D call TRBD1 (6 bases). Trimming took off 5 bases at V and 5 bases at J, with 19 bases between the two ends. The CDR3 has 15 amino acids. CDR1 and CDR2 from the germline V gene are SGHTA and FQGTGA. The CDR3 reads CASSASTGPGNEQYF. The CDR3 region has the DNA TGTGCCAGCAGCGCCTCGACAGGCCCGGGGAACGAGCAGTACTTC.

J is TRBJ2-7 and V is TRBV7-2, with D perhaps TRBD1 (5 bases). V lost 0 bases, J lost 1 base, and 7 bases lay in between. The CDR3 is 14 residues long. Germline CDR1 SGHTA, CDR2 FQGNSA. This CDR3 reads CASSLARESYEQYF. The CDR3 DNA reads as TGTGCCAGCAGCTTAGCCAGGGAATCCTACGAGCAGTACTTC.

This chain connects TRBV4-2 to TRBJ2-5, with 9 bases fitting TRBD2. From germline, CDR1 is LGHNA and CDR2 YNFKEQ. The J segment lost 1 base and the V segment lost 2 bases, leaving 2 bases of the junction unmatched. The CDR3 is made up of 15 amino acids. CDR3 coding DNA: TGTGCCAGCAGCCAACAGACTAGCGGCCAAGAGACCCAGTACTTC. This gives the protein CASSQQTSGQETQYF.

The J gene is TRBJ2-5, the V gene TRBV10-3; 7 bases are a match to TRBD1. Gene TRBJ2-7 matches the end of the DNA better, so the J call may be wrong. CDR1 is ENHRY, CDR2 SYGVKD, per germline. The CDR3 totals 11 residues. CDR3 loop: CAIKGAREQYF. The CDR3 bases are TGTGCCATCAAGGGGGCCCGCGAGCAGTACTTC.

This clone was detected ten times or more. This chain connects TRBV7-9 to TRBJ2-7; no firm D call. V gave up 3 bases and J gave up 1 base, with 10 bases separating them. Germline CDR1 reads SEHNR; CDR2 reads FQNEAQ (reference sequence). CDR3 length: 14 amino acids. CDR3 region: CASSLEFGSYEQYF. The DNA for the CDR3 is TGTGCCAGCAGCTTGGAGTTTGGGTCCTACGAGCAGTACTTC. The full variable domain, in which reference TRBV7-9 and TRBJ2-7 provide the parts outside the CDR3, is DTGVSQNPRHKITKRGQNVTFRCDPISEHNRLYWYRQTLGQGPEFLTYFQNEAQLEKSRLLSDRFSAERPKGSFSTLEIQRTEQGDSAMYLCASSLEFGSYEQYFGPGTRLTVT.

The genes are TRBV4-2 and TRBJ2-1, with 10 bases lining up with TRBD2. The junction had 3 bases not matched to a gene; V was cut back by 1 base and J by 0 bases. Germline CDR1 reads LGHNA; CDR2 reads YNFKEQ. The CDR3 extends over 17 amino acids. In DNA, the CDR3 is TGTGCCAGCAGCCAAGGGGCTAGCGGGAGCTCCTACAATGAGCAGTTCTTC. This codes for CASSQGASGSSYNEQFF.

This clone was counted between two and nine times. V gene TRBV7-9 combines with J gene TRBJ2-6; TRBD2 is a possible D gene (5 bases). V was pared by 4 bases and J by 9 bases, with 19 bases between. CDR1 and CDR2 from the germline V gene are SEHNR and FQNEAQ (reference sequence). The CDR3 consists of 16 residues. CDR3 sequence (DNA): TGTGCCAGCAGCTCGAGCGATCTAGCTGGCGTCAACGTCCTGACTTTC. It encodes CASSSSDLAGVNVLTF.

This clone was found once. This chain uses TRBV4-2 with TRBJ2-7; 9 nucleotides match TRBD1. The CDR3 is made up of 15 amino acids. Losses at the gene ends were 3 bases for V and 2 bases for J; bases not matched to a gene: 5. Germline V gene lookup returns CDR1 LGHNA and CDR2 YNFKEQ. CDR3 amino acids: CASSHSGTGTYEQYF. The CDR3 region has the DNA TGTGCCAGCAGCCACTCCGGGACAGGGACCTACGAGCAGTACTTC.

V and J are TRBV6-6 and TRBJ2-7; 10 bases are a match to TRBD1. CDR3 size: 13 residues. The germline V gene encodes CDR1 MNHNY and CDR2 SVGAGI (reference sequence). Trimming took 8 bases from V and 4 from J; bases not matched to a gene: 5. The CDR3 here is CASGRTGGYEQYF. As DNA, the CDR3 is TGTGCCAGCGGACGGACAGGGGGTTACGAGCAGTACTTC.

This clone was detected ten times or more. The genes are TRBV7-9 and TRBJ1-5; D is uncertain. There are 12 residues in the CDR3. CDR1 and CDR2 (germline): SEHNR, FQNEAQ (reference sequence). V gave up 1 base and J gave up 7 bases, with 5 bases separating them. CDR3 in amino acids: CASSLDIQPQHF. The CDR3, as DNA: TGTGCCAGCAGCTTAGACATCCAGCCCCAGCATTTT.

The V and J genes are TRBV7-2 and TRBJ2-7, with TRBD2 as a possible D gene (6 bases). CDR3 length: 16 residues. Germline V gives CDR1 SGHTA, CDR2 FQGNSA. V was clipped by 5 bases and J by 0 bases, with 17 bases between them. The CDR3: CASSQGLGRGSYEQYF. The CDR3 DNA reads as TGTGCCAGCAGCCAAGGCCTGGGGCGGGGCTCCTACGAGCAGTACTTC.

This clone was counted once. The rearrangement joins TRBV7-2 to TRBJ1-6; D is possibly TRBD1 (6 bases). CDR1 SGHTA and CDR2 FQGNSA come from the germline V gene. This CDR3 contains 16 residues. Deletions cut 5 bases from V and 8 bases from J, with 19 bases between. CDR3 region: CASSPGAGEIYSPLHF. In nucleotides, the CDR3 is TGTGCCAGCAGCCCAGGGGCTGGGGAAATTTATTCACCCCTCCACTTT.

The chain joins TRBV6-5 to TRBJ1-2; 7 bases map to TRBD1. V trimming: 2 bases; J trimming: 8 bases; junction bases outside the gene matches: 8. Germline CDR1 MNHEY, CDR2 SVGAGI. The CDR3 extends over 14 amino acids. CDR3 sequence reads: CASSYRQGSFGYTF. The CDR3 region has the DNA TGTGCCAGCAGTTACCGACAGGGTTCATTCGGCTACACCTTC.

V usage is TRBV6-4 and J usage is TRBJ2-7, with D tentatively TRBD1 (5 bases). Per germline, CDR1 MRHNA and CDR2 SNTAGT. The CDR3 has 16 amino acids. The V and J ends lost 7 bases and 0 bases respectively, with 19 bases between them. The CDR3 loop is CASMQGHARSSYEQYF. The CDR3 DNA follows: TGTGCCAGCATGCAAGGACACGCCCGCAGCTCCTACGAGCAGTACTTC.

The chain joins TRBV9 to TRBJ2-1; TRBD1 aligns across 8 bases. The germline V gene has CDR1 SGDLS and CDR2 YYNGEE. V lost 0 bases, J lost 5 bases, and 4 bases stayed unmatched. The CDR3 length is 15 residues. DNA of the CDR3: TGTGCCAGCAGCGTAGGGACAGGGTATCACAATGAGCAGTTCTTC. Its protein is CASSVGTGYHNEQFF.

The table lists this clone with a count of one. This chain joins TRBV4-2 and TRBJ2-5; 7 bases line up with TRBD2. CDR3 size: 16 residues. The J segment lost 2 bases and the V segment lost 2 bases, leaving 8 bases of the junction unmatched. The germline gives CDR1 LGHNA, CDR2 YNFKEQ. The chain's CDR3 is CASSQSRSSGQETQYF. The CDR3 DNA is TGTGCCAGCAGCCAATCCCGTTCTAGCGGACAAGAGACCCAGTACTTC.